This is a list of T cell receptor beta chains from one sample in a study of shared clonotypes between healthy human individuals. Produced via immunoSEQ multiplex PCR; TCRdb's table is partial and in-frame only. The data show roughly 680,000 clones, over 55% seen once. The sequenced material came from memory CD4+ T cells sorted from blood. These receptors were obtained from a woman in her 30s in good health. Both conserved end residues are part of each CDR3. D genes are given only for firm matches. Clone size is stated in some rows and not others, as once, few, many or a class when expanded.

d_call: TRBD2
j_call: TRBJ2-1
clone_size: many
v_call: TRBV6-4
cdr3_nt: TGTGCCAGCAGTCTGCGGGCTAGCGGGAGTGGAGATGAGCAGTTCTTC
cdr3_aa: CASSLRASGSGDEQFF

d_call: TRBD1
j_call: TRBJ2-7
clone_size: -
v_call: TRBV18
cdr3_nt: TGTGCCAGCTCACCCTGGGGACAGGGGATCTACGAGCAGTACTTC
cdr3_aa: CASSPWGQGIYEQYF

d_call: TRBD2
j_call: TRBJ2-1
clone_size: -
v_call: TRBV18
cdr3_nt: TGTGCCAGCTCGCAAACTAGCGGGGTTAACAATGAGCAGTTCTTC
cdr3_aa: CASSQTSGVNNEQFF

d_call: -
j_call: TRBJ1-1
clone_size: -
v_call: TRBV4-1
cdr3_nt: TGCGCCAGCAGGAGGGGACTAGGGAACACTGAAGCTTTCTTT
cdr3_aa: CASRRGLGNTEAFF

d_call: -
j_call: TRBJ2-5
clone_size: few
v_call: TRBV5-4
cdr3_nt: TGTGCCAGCAGCTTTTCAGGTTCGCAAGAGACCCAGTACTTC
cdr3_aa: CASSFSGSQETQYF

d_call: -
j_call: TRBJ1-2
clone_size: once
v_call: TRBV6-6
cdr3_nt: TGTGCCAGCAGCCCGGGGACCTTTAGCTATGGCTACACCTTC
cdr3_aa: CASSPGTFSYGYTF

d_call: -
j_call: TRBJ1-2
clone_size: once
v_call: TRBV7-8
cdr3_nt: TGTGCCAGCAGCTTAGCGGGACGGAACTATGGCTACACCTTC
cdr3_aa: CASSLAGRNYGYTF

d_call: TRBD2
j_call: TRBJ2-1
clone_size: -
v_call: TRBV9
cdr3_nt: TGTGCCAGCAGCGTAGGTAATAGCGGGAGAGGTGAGCAGTTCTTC
cdr3_aa: CASSVGNSGRGEQFF

d_call: TRBD1
j_call: TRBJ1-4
clone_size: -
v_call: TRBV19
cdr3_nt: TGTGCCAGTAGTATGGGACAGGGTGGTGAAAAACTGTTTTTT
cdr3_aa: CASSMGQGGEKLFF

d_call: TRBD1
j_call: TRBJ2-2
clone_size: -
v_call: TRBV30
cdr3_nt: TGTGCTACGGAACCGGGACAGGGGACCGGGGAGCTGTTTTTT
cdr3_aa: CATEPGQGTGELFF

d_call: TRBD2
j_call: TRBJ2-5
clone_size: -
v_call: TRBV4-2
cdr3_nt: TGTGCCAGCAGCCAAAGGGGACTATACATTTCGGGTGAGACCCAGTACTTC
cdr3_aa: CASSQRGLYISGETQYF

d_call: TRBD1
j_call: TRBJ2-2
clone_size: -
v_call: TRBV28
cdr3_nt: TGTGCCAGCAGTGCCCCGGGACAGGGGTTGGGCGGGGAGCTGTTTTTT
cdr3_aa: CASSAPGQGLGGELFF

d_call: -
j_call: TRBJ1-2
clone_size: -
v_call: TRBV4-2
cdr3_nt: TGTGCCAGCAGCCACCCGATTGAGGGCGAGGGCTACACCTTC
cdr3_aa: CASSHPIEGEGYTF

d_call: -
j_call: TRBJ2-2
clone_size: -
v_call: TRBV5-1
cdr3_nt: TGCGCCAGCAGCTTGGGGCTCGGAGGGGAGCTGTTTTTT
cdr3_aa: CASSLGLGGELFF

d_call: -
j_call: TRBJ2-2
clone_size: -
v_call: TRBV30
cdr3_nt: TGTGCCTGGAGTGGGCAGGGAAACACCGGGGAGCTGTTTTTT
cdr3_aa: CAWSGQGNTGELFF

d_call: -
j_call: TRBJ1-1
clone_size: once
v_call: TRBV5-1
cdr3_nt: TGCGCCAGCAGCCCACAGGTAAACACTGAAGCTTTCTTT
cdr3_aa: CASSPQVNTEAFF

d_call: TRBD2
j_call: TRBJ2-3
clone_size: -
v_call: TRBV27
cdr3_nt: TGTGCCAGCAGTTCGGTTCTAGCGGGAGGGTCGGATACGCAGTATTTT
cdr3_aa: CASSSVLAGGSDTQYF

d_call: TRBD1
j_call: TRBJ2-1
clone_size: many
v_call: TRBV7-9
cdr3_nt: TGTGCCAGCAGACTGTCCGGGACAGGCAACAATGAGCAGTTCTTC
cdr3_aa: CASRLSGTGNNEQFF

d_call: -
j_call: TRBJ1-2
clone_size: few
v_call: TRBV20-1
cdr3_nt: TGCAGTGTAATGGGAGGAGATGGCTACACCTTC
cdr3_aa: CSVMGGDGYTF

d_call: -
j_call: TRBJ2-7
clone_size: -
v_call: TRBV30
cdr3_nt: TGTGCCTGGAGCCGGGACACGCCCTACGAGCAGTACTTC
cdr3_aa: CAWSRDTPYEQYF

d_call: -
j_call: TRBJ1-4
clone_size: -
v_call: TRBV27
cdr3_nt: TGTGCCAGCAGTTCCAGAAATGAAAAACTGTTTTTT
cdr3_aa: CASSSRNEKLFF

d_call: -
j_call: TRBJ1-4
clone_size: -
v_call: TRBV5-1
cdr3_nt: TGCGCCAGCAGCTTGGGGTGGACAGCCCTAAATGAAAAACTGTTTTTT
cdr3_aa: CASSLGWTALNEKLFF

d_call: -
j_call: TRBJ2-2
clone_size: -
v_call: TRBV7-8
cdr3_nt: TGTGCCAGCAGCTTAGATACACCGAACACCGGGGAGCTGTTTTTT
cdr3_aa: CASSLDTPNTGELFF

d_call: TRBD1
j_call: TRBJ1-2
clone_size: -
v_call: TRBV6-1
cdr3_nt: TGTGCCAGCAGTGATGGTGGGGACAGGGACATTTTGGGCTACACCTTC
cdr3_aa: CASSDGGDRDILGYTF

d_call: -
j_call: TRBJ2-7
clone_size: -
v_call: TRBV28
cdr3_nt: TGTGCCAGCAGTATACGCTTAGGCCTCTACGAGCAGTACTTC
cdr3_aa: CASSIRLGLYEQYF

d_call: -
j_call: TRBJ2-4
clone_size: -
v_call: TRBV7-7
cdr3_nt: TGTGCCAGCAGCTTAGGGTACTTC
cdr3_aa: CASSLGYF

d_call: -
j_call: TRBJ2-2
clone_size: -
v_call: TRBV27
cdr3_nt: TGTGCCAGCAGTTTATGGGCCAGCGCGAACACCGGGGAGCTGTTTTTT
cdr3_aa: CASSLWASANTGELFF

d_call: -
j_call: TRBJ1-5
clone_size: once
v_call: TRBV6-1
cdr3_nt: TGTGCCAGCAGTGAAGCGCTAAGACAGGGCAATCAGCCCCAGCATTTT
cdr3_aa: CASSEALRQGNQPQHF

d_call: -
j_call: TRBJ2-5
clone_size: -
v_call: TRBV2
cdr3_nt: TGTGCCAGCAGGGGGCAGGGACGGGAGACCCAGTACTTC
cdr3_aa: CASRGQGRETQYF

d_call: -
j_call: TRBJ2-5
clone_size: -
v_call: TRBV7-2
cdr3_nt: TGTGCCAGCAGCTCTTACCAAGAGACCCAGTACTTC
cdr3_aa: CASSSYQETQYF

d_call: -
j_call: TRBJ2-7
clone_size: -
v_call: TRBV20-1
cdr3_nt: TGCAGTGCTATCCTACTAGAGCAGTACTTC
cdr3_aa: CSAILLEQYF

d_call: -
j_call: TRBJ1-5
clone_size: -
v_call: TRBV28
cdr3_nt: TGTGCCAGCAGTTCGCTCGGTTTTCAGCCCCAGCATTTT
cdr3_aa: CASSSLGFQPQHF

d_call: -
j_call: TRBJ1-3
clone_size: -
v_call: TRBV18
cdr3_nt: TGTGCCAGCTCACACGACCGGACCTCTGGAAACACCATATATTTT
cdr3_aa: CASSHDRTSGNTIYF

d_call: -
j_call: TRBJ1-3
clone_size: -
v_call: TRBV28
cdr3_nt: TGTGGAAGCGGAGTAACTTCCGGCTCTGGAAACACCATATATTTT
cdr3_aa: CGSGVTSGSGNTIYF

d_call: TRBD2
j_call: TRBJ2-1
clone_size: few
v_call: TRBV4-1
cdr3_nt: TGCGCCAGCAGCCCCCTGGCTAGCGGGCCTCTAACTAATGAGCAGTTCTTC
cdr3_aa: CASSPLASGPLTNEQFF

d_call: -
j_call: TRBJ2-2
clone_size: -
v_call: TRBV7-9
cdr3_nt: TGTGCCAGCATCGGGAAGCGGACGAACACCGGGGAGCTGTTTTTT
cdr3_aa: CASIGKRTNTGELFF

d_call: -
j_call: TRBJ2-3
clone_size: many
v_call: TRBV2
cdr3_nt: TGTGCCAGCAGTGAAATGGGACCAAGCACAGATACGCAGTATTTT
cdr3_aa: CASSEMGPSTDTQYF